This T cell receptor (beta chain) stems from a study of Graves' ophthalmopathy and Graves' hyperthyroidism. This clonotype was seen many times. CDR3 length equals 14 residues. V lost 0 bases to trimming and J lost 6 bases, with 13 bases between them. Germline lookup yields CDR1 SGHNT and CDR2 YYREEE (reference sequence). Using RNA transcripts, the TCR beta CDR3 regions were amplified. Investigators did first-round RT-PCR with HTBI primers, then second-round multiplex PCR. TCRdb analysed the multiplex PCR reads with MiXCR anew, one entry per CDR3 protein. In the table there are 580,000 or so distinct CDR3 sequences, about two fifths of which are singletons. Enrollment excluded any patients with other autoimmune diseases, uncontrolled infections, pregnancy or lactation. A diagnosis was made from clinical symptoms together with serum thyroxine, TRAb, thyroid ultrasound and orbital computed tomography.

This chain uses TRBV5-4 with TRBJ2-7, with D perhaps assigned TRBD1 or TRBD2 (5 bases each). This sequence originates from an adult man with Graves' hyperthyroidism. What was sequenced was peripheral blood or thyroid tissue (not recorded which). CDR3 coding DNA: TGTGCCAGCAGCTTGGGCGCCTCTGGGGGCGAGCAGTACTTC. This gives the protein CASSLGASGGEQYF.